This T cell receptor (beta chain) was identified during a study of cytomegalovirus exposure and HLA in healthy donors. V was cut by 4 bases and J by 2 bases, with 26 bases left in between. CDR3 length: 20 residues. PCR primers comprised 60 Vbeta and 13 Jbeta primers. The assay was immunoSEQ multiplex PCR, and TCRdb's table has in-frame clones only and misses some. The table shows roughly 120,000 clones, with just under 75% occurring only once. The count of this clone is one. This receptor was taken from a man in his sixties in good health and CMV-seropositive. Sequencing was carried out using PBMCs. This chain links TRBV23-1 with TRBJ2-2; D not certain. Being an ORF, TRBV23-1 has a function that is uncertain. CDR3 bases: TGCGCCAGCAGTCGACCAACCCGAGACATCGTCCGGAAAAACACCGGGGAGCTGTTTTTT. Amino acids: CASSRPTRDIVRKNTGELFF.